This TCR beta chain came from a study of CD8 T cells in Susac syndrome. TCR beta from blood CD8+ and CD4+ T cells was sequenced. TEMRA cells were FACS-enriched, unlike CD8+ and CD4+ T cells, which were negatively isolated. Reverse transcription of roughly 0.5 to 1 ug RNA used random hexamers. TCRdb passed the immunoSEQ multiplex PCR reads through MiXCR, listing each CDR3 protein once. The sample lists some 200,000 distinct CDR3 sequences, around 95% occurring once. In regard to this clonotype: The antigen is not known.

The CDR3 extends over 13 amino acids. Germline V gene data show CDR1 as DFQATT and CDR2 as SNEGSKA (reference sequence). The V and J ends lost 7 bases and 7 bases respectively, with 17 bases between them. Study results and limitations: Only a relatively small number of individuals were included in the TCR sequencing and HLA analysis.

The clonotype was recovered from a human donor with multiple sclerosis. The V gene is TRBV20-1, the J gene TRBJ1-5; perhaps TRBD1 as D (6 bases). The sequencing sample was made of CD4+ T cells from PBMCs. The CDR3 spells CSGQAGGGQPQHF. The CDR3 DNA reads as TGCAGTGGCCAGGCGGGGGGCGGGCAGCCCCAGCATTTT.